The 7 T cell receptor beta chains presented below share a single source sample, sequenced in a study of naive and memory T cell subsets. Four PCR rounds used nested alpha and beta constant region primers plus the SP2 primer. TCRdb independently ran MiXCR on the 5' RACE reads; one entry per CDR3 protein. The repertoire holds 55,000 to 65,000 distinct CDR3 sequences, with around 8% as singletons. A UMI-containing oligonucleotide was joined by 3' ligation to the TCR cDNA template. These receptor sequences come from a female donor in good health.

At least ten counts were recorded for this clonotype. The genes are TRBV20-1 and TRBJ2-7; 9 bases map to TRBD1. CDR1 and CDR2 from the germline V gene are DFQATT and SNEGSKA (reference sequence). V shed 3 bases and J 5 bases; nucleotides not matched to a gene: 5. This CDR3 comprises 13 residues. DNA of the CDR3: TGCAGTGCTAGGACAGGGGGTACGAACGAGCAGTACTTC. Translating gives CSARTGGTNEQYF.

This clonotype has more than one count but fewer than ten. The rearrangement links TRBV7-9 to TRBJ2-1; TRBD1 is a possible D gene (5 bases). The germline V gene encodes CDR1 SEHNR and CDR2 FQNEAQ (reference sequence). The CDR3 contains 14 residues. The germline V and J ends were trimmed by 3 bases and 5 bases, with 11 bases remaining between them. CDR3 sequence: CASSFPGHNNEQFF. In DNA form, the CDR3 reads TGTGCCAGCAGCTTTCCCGGACATAACAATGAGCAGTTCTTC.

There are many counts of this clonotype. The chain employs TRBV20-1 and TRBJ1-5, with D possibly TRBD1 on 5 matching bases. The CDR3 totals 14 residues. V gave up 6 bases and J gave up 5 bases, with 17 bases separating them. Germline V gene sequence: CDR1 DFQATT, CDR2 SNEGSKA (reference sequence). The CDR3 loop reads CSAGTAVSYQPQHF. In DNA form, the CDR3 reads TGCAGTGCAGGGACCGCCGTTTCTTATCAGCCCCAGCATTTT.

In DNA form, the CDR3 reads TGTGCCAGCAGTGCGAGATACATGAACACTGAAGCTTTCTTT. Its protein is CASSARYMNTEAFF. The chain carries TRBV2 and TRBJ1-1; no reliable D call. Looked up from germline, CDR1 is SNHLY and CDR2 is FYNNEI. V was trimmed by 4 bases and J by 0 bases, leaving 9 bases between them. This CDR3 region has 14 residues.

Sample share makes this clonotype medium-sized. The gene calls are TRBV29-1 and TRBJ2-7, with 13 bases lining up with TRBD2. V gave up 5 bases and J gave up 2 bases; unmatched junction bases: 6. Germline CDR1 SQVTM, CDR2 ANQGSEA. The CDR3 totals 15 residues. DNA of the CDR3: TGCAGCGTTCGAGGGACTAGCGGGATGACCTACGAGCAGTACTTC. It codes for CSVRGTSGMTYEQYF.

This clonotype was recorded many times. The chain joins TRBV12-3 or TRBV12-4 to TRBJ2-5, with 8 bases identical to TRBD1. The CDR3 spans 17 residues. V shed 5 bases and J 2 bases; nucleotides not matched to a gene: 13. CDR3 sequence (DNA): TGTGCCAGCAGTCCCTACGGTATCGGACAGGGACAAGAGACCCAGTACTTC. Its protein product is CASSPYGIGQGQETQYF.

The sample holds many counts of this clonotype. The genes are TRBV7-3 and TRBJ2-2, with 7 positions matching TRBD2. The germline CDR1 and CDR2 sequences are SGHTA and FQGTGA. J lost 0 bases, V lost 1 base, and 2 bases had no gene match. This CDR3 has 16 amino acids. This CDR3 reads CASSLMGGSNTGELFF. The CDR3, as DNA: TGTGCCAGCAGCTTAATGGGGGGGTCGAACACCGGGGAGCTGTTTTTT. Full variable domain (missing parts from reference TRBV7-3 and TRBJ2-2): GAGVSQTPSNKVTEKGKYVELRCDPISGHTALYWYRQSLGQGPEFLIYFQGTGAADDSGLPNDRFFAVRPEGSVSTLKIQRTERGDSAVYLCASSLMGGSNTGELFFGEGSRLTVL.